Shown below are 3 T cell receptor beta chains from a single sample sequenced in a study of T cells after yellow fever vaccination. One entry per CDR3 protein, called by TCRdb with MiXCR from the 5' RACE reads. The data hold a few hundred thousand distinct CDR3 sequences, with approximately 4% observed a single time. The sample consisted of PBMCs, taken 5 days after the yellow fever booster vaccination. The receptors here all came from a man aged 18 to 30 who received the YFV17D yellow fever vaccine.

The chain carries TRBV10-3 and TRBJ1-6, with 9 bases matching TRBD1. V lost 6 bases to trimming and J lost 4 bases; unmatched junction nucleotides: 7. Germline CDR1 ENHRY, CDR2 SYGVKD. The CDR3 is 16 residues long. In DNA form, the CDR3 reads TGTGCCATCAGCCCACAGGGGGCGGAATATAATTCACCCCTCCACTTT. Its translation is CAISPQGAEYNSPLHF.

This clonotype was seen ten or more times. This sequence joins TRBV6-2 or TRBV6-3 and TRBJ1-5; 8 nucleotides align to TRBD1. The CDR3 sequence is 14 residues long. Germline lookup yields CDR1 MNHEY and CDR2 SVGEGT. The junction had 7 bases not matched to a gene; V was cut back by 6 bases and J by 6 bases. Here the CDR3 DNA reads TGTGCCAGCAGGACAGACAGGGGCGGTCAGCCCCAGCATTTT. Its translation is CASRTDRGGQPQHF.

This clonotype was seen more than once but under ten times. This rearrangement joins TRBV2 to TRBJ2-3; TRBD1 matches 8 bases. V trimming: 3 bases; J trimming: 4 bases; junction bases outside the gene matches: 6. This CDR3 is 15 amino acids long. CDR1 is SNHLY, CDR2 FYNNEI, per germline. CDR3 coding DNA: TGTGCCAGCAGTGATAGGGGGACAGGATCAGATACGCAGTATTTT. Protein sequence: CASSDRGTGSDTQYF.